This T cell receptor beta chain derives from a study of T cells in Graves' hyperthyroidism and ophthalmopathy. There were TCR beta CDR3 regions amplified from RNA transcripts. Primed by the HTBI set, a first-round RT-PCR was run on the TCR CDR3. TCRdb recomputed calls from the multiplex PCR reads with MiXCR, one row per CDR3 protein. This sample has about 380,000 distinct CDR3 sequences, with over 11% found just once. Germline CDR1 reads ENHRY; CDR2 reads SYGVKD. The CDR3 loop spans 15 amino acids. The junction had 9 bases not matched to a gene; V was cut back by 4 bases and J by 7 bases. The specimen sequenced was blood. V usage is TRBV10-3 and J usage is TRBJ1-2; 10 bases fit TRBD1. The clonotype was recovered from a woman aged 55-75 years with Graves' hyperthyroidism. The CDR3 loop is CAISGPGTGDRGYTF. The CDR3 DNA sequence: TGTGCCATCAGTGGCCCAGGGACAGGGGACCGTGGCTACACCTTC.